Each of the 27 T cell receptor beta chains below was sequenced from the same sample in a study of T cells in Graves' hyperthyroidism and ophthalmopathy. TCR beta CDR3 sequences were amplified from RNA transcripts. Using the HTBI primer set, a first-round RT-PCR was run on the TCR CDR3. TCRdb re-analysed the multiplex PCR reads in MiXCR, keeping a single row per CDR3 protein. The sample has around 240,000 distinct CDR3 sequences, about a sixth seen once. The sample was blood. The receptors were sampled from a woman aged 18-29 years with Graves' ophthalmopathy.

The chain couples TRBV7-4 to TRBJ2-7, with TRBD1 identical over 7 bases. The germline CDR1 and CDR2 sequences are SGHVT and SQSDAQ. There are 15 residues in the CDR3. V lost 1 base, J lost 3 bases, and 6 bases stayed unmatched. The CDR3 DNA follows: TGTGCCAGCAGCTTAGAAGTAACAGGGGTCTACGAGCAGTACTTC. Translated: CASSLEVTGVYEQYF.

V and J are TRBV4-2 and TRBJ2-7; 7 positions agree with TRBD2. J was trimmed by 2 bases and V by 3 bases; bases with no gene match: 1. The CDR3 is 13 amino acids. CDR1 and CDR2 (germline): LGHNA, YNFKEQ. In nucleotides, the CDR3 is TGTGCCAGCAGCCATGCGGGGGCCTACGAGCAGTACTTC. Its protein product is CASSHAGAYEQYF.

This clonotype was recorded many times. This rearrangement joins TRBV7-2 to TRBJ1-2; a possible D gene is TRBD1 (5 bases). Germline V lookup: CDR1 SGHTA, CDR2 FQGNSA. CDR3 length equals 13 residues. Deletions cut 1 base from V and 11 bases from J, with 14 bases between. The CDR3 DNA follows: TGTGCCAGCAGCTTAGGGGTACCGGGACTGTACACCTTC. Translated: CASSLGVPGLYTF.

This clonotype showed up many times. This chain uses TRBV14 with TRBJ2-7, with 15 nucleotides matching TRBD2. Per the germline V gene, CDR1 is SGHDN and CDR2 is FVKESK. V lost 4 bases and J lost 1; bases outside the gene matches: 2. This CDR3 contains 16 residues. CDR3 sequence reads: CASSRTSGGASYEQYF. The DNA for the CDR3 is TGTGCCAGCAGCCGGACTAGCGGGGGGGCATCCTACGAGCAGTACTTC.

There are many counts of this clonotype. The chain is built from TRBV5-1 and TRBJ2-1; TRBD1 aligns across 12 bases. The CDR3 length is 15 residues. Trimming removed 5 bases from V and 7 bases from J; junction bases left unmatched: 7. Per the germline V gene, CDR1 is SGHRS and CDR2 is YFSETQ. The CDR3 nucleotides are TGCGCCAGCAGAGGCGGGACAGGGGGCCTTAATGAGCAGTTCTTC. It is translated as CASRGGTGGLNEQFF.

This clonotype was seen more than once but under ten times. The chain uses TRBV5-5 and TRBJ1-6; D gene unclear. The germline V and J ends were trimmed by 3 bases and 1 base, with 20 bases remaining between them. The CDR3 consists of 19 residues. Per germline, CDR1 SGHKS and CDR2 YYEKEE (reference sequence). The CDR3 protein is CASSSGLGSRESYNSPLHF. In nucleotides, the CDR3 is TGTGCCAGCAGCTCAGGCCTAGGGTCTAGAGAATCCTATAATTCACCCCTCCACTTT.

As regards this clonotype: Given a much more abundant clone one base away, this may be a read error. DNA of the CDR3: TGTGCCAGCTCGAAGGGACTCGATAGCGAGCAGTTCTTC. Encoded protein: CASSKGLDSEQFF. The chain is built from TRBV7-3 and TRBJ2-1, with a possible D match to TRBD2 (6 bases). Germline V CDR1 and CDR2: SGHTA, FQGTGA. The CDR3 loop spans 13 amino acids. V shed 8 bases and J shed 10 bases, with 18 bases lying between them.

The table lists this clonotype with many counts. V usage is TRBV11-3 and J usage is TRBJ1-1; unclear D gene. Germline values: CDR1 SGHNT, CDR2 YENEEA. This CDR3 contains 12 residues. The germline V and J ends were trimmed by 1 base and 5 bases, with 5 bases remaining between them. The chain's CDR3 is CASSLGDTEAFF. Written as DNA, the CDR3 is TGTGCCAGCAGCTTAGGGGATACTGAAGCTTTCTTT.

The table lists this clonotype with a few counts. A much larger clone is a single base away; this may be a read error. This chain uses TRBV6-2 or TRBV6-3 with TRBJ2-3; D possibly corresponds to TRBD1 (5 bases). Germline V gives CDR1 MNHEY, CDR2 SVGEGT. This CDR3 comprises 17 residues. DNA of the CDR3: TGTGCCAGCAGTTATGGTCTCCGTGGACAAAGCACAGATGCGCAGTATTTT. This sequence encodes CASSYGLRGQSTDAQYF.

Many counts were recorded for this clonotype. V and J are TRBV2 and TRBJ2-7; D call uncertain. This CDR3 is 15 amino acids long. V was pared by 1 base and J by 1 base, with 11 bases between. Germline assignment: CDR1 SNHLY and CDR2 FYNNEI. CDR3 protein: CASSEVSAHSYEQYF. Written as DNA, the CDR3 is TGTGCCAGCAGTGAAGTTTCTGCTCATTCCTACGAGCAGTACTTC.

This clonotype was counted many times. The CDR3 region is CASRGDGPNTEAFF. The CDR3 DNA follows: TGTGCCAGCAGGGGGGACGGTCCAAACACTGAAGCTTTCTTT. The J gene is TRBJ1-1, the V gene TRBV2, with D perhaps matching TRBD1 (5 bases). This CDR3 has 14 residues. Trimming stripped 6 bases from V and 2 bases from J, with 13 bases between. Germline V gives CDR1 SNHLY, CDR2 FYNNEI.

In its sample, this clonotype was seen many times. The chain combines TRBV6-2 or TRBV6-3 with TRBJ2-3; D gene unclear. From germline, CDR1 is MNHEY and CDR2 SVGEGT. V lost 4 bases and J 5 bases, leaving 10 bases between the germline ends. This CDR3 comprises 13 residues. Here the CDR3 reads CASSSIWGDTQYF. The CDR3 nucleotides are TGTGCCAGCAGTTCAATATGGGGAGATACGCAGTATTTT.

This clonotype has at least ten counts. CDR3 DNA sequence: TGCAGTGCTAGAGATCCAGCGGTTTACAATGAGCAGTTCTTC. Its translation is CSARDPAVYNEQFF. The chain links TRBV20-1 to TRBJ2-1; D is possibly TRBD2 (5 bases). The CDR3 consists of 14 residues. Germline V lookup: CDR1 DFQATT, CDR2 SNEGSKA (reference sequence). The germline V and J ends were trimmed by 0 bases and 4 bases, with 10 bases remaining between them.

This clonotype was counted ten times or more. J is TRBJ2-1 and V is TRBV11-3; 8 bases line up with TRBD1. V lost 0 bases, J lost 10 bases, and 2 bases stayed unmatched. This CDR3 contains 13 residues. Germline CDR1 and CDR2: SGHNT and YENEEA. CDR3 nucleotides: TGTGCCAGCAGCTTAGATCGGACAGGGGAGCAGTTCTTC. This encodes CASSLDRTGEQFF.

This chain uses TRBV4-2 with TRBJ2-2, with a weak D call TRBD2 (6 bases). The V gene lost 4 bases and the J gene lost 0 bases, with 12 bases spanning the gap. This CDR3 has 16 residues. Germline V gives CDR1 LGHNA, CDR2 YNFKEQ. CDR3 sequence: CASSPPQRANTGELFF. The CDR3 DNA is TGTGCCAGCAGCCCCCCCCAGCGGGCGAACACCGGGGAGCTGTTTTTT.

This clonotype has a count of ten or more. The rearrangement uses TRBV6-1 and TRBJ2-1; 11 bases match TRBD2. Germline assignment: CDR1 MNHNS and CDR2 SASEGT. This CDR3 contains 14 residues. J was trimmed by 4 bases and V by 7 bases; bases with no gene match: 3. CDR3 sequence: CASKGTSGYNEQFF. The CDR3 DNA follows: TGTGCCAGCAAGGGGACTAGCGGATACAATGAGCAGTTCTTC.

This clonotype was observed many times. The chain employs TRBV7-8 and TRBJ2-4; TRBD2 agrees at 15 bases. In germline, CDR1 is SGHVS, CDR2 FQNEAQ. The CDR3 covers 23 residues. The trim removed 1 base at V and 0 bases at J, leaving 16 bases unmatched. CDR3 DNA: TGTGCCAGCAGCTTAGGGACTAGCGGGGGGGCCGGACGTATGGTATCAGCCAAAAACATTCAGTACTTC. It is translated as CASSLGTSGGAGRMVSAKNIQYF. The full variable domain, with the rest looked up from reference TRBV7-8 and TRBJ2-4, is GAGVSQSPRYKVAKRGQDVALRCDPISGHVSLFWYQQALGQGPEFLTYFQNEAQLDKSGLPSDRFFAERPEGSVSTLKIQRTQQEDSAVYLCASSLGTSGGAGRMVSAKNIQYFGAGTRLSVL.

This clonotype was observed many times. This chain joins TRBV5-8 and TRBJ1-1, with TRBD1 identical over 10 bases. V gave up 7 bases and J gave up 0 bases; unmatched junction bases: 6. Per germline, CDR1 SGHTS and CDR2 YDEGEE. This CDR3 is built from 15 residues. The chain's CDR3 is CASRRDRGLNTEAFF. Written as DNA, the CDR3 is TGTGCCAGCCGCAGGGACAGGGGCCTGAACACTGAAGCTTTCTTT. The complete variable domain, with remaining parts taken from reference TRBV5-8 and TRBJ1-1, reads EAGVTQSPTHLIKTRGQQATLRCSPISGHTSVYWYQQALGLGLQFLLWYDEGEERNRGNFPPRFSGRQFPNYSSELNVNALELEDSALYLCASRRDRGLNTEAFFGQGTRLTVV.

Points on this clonotype: A much larger clone lies a single base off, so this may be a read error. The conserved phenylalanine or tryptophan normally closing the CDR3 is absent here, so this likely arose from a read error. The CDR3 DNA follows: TGCAGCGTGTGGGACAGGGGCCTCATGAACACTGAAGCTTTCCTT. Translated: CSVWDRGLMNTEAFL. This chain links TRBV29-1 with TRBJ1-1; 10 bases are shared with TRBD1. The ends lost 6 bases at V and 0 bases at J; junction bases unmatched: 7. Germline loops: CDR1 SQVTM, CDR2 ANQGSEA. CDR3 length: 15 amino acids.

This clonotype was counted many times. The rearrangement uses TRBV30 and TRBJ2-1; 10 nucleotides agree with TRBD2. V trimming: 5 bases; J trimming: 7 bases; junction bases outside the gene matches: 11. The CDR3 has 15 amino acids. CDR1 is GTSNPN and CDR2 is SVGIG in the germline V gene (reference sequence). In DNA, the CDR3 is TGTGCCTGGGGCAGACTAGCGGGTTTTAAAAATGAGCAGTTCTTC. This translates into CAWGRLAGFKNEQFF.

This clonotype has ten or more counts. The V call is TRBV29-1, the J call TRBJ2-5; tentatively, D is TRBD1 (5 bases). The CDR3 is 12 residues long. CDR1 and CDR2 from the germline V gene are SQVTM and ANQGSEA. V lost 6 bases and J lost 5, with 13 bases in between. The CDR3 DNA reads as TGCAGCGTCGGATTTGGGGCGGAGACCCAGTACTTC. Translation: CSVGFGAETQYF. The complete variable domain, with remaining parts taken from reference TRBV29-1 and TRBJ2-5, reads SAVISQKPSRDICQRGTSLTIQCQVDSQVTMMFWYRQQPGQSLTLIATANQGSEATYESGFVIDKFPISRPNLTFSTLTVSNMSPEDSSIYLCSVGFGAETQYFGPGTRLLVL.

This clonotype was picked up many times. This sequence joins TRBV29-1 and TRBJ1-2; the match to TRBD1 covers 9 bases. V was pared by 5 bases and J by 8 bases, with 12 bases of the junction left unmatched. The CDR3 is made up of 14 amino acids. CDR1 and CDR2 from the germline V gene are SQVTM and ANQGSEA. Here the CDR3 DNA reads TGCAGCGTTCCGGGACAGGGAGATATAGGGGGCTACACCTTC. Protein: CSVPGQGDIGGYTF.

The V gene is TRBV7-9, the J gene TRBJ2-3; the D gene is possibly TRBD2 (6 bases). This CDR3 contains 15 residues. Trimming took off 5 bases at V and 0 bases at J, with 12 bases between the two ends. CDR1 is SEHNR, CDR2 FQNEAQ, per germline (reference sequence). CDR3 amino acids: CASSLRTTSTDTQYF. The CDR3 DNA sequence: TGTGCCAGCAGCCTTCGGACTACTAGCACAGATACGCAGTATTTT.

With respect to this clonotype: A much more abundant neighbour one base away suggests this may be a read error. V is TRBV19 and J is TRBJ2-1; 9 bases align to TRBD2. Per germline, CDR1 LNHDA and CDR2 SQIVND (reference sequence). J lost 4 bases, V lost 5 bases, and 9 bases had no gene match. CDR3 length equals 16 residues. CDR3 region: CASSVIPAGGYNEQFF. In DNA form, the CDR3 reads TGTGCCAGTAGTGTGATCCCAGCGGGGGGTTACAATGAGCAGTTCTTC.

The rearrangement uses TRBV2 and TRBJ1-2; 8 nucleotides agree with TRBD1. V gave up 1 base and J gave up 8 bases; unmatched junction bases: 3. The CDR3 spans 13 residues. The V gene's germline CDR1 is SNHLY and CDR2 FYNNEI. For the CDR3, the DNA is TGTGCCAGCAGTGAAGGGACAGGGAGAGGCTACACCTTC. Its translation: CASSEGTGRGYTF.

This clonotype was recorded many times. V gene TRBV27 combines with J gene TRBJ1-5; no clear D gene. The germline V gene has CDR1 MNHEY and CDR2 SMNVEV (reference sequence). Trimming cost V 3 bases and J 4 bases, with 7 bases left between them. The CDR3 is 13 residues long. The CDR3 region is CASSLYRNQPQHF. CDR3 DNA: TGTGCCAGCAGTTTGTATAGGAATCAGCCCCAGCATTTT.

This clonotype was detected many times. The chain carries TRBV18 and TRBJ2-7; 14 nucleotides line up with TRBD2. Germline assignment: CDR1 KGHSH and CDR2 LQKENI. The V and J ends lost 3 bases and 9 bases, in that order; junction bases with no gene match: 7. This CDR3 spans 15 amino acids. The CDR3 DNA reads as TGTGCCAGCTCACCTCCGGGACTAGCGGGAGTTGGGCAGTACTTC. Translation: CASSPPGLAGVGQYF. Full variable domain (rest looked up from reference TRBV18 and TRBJ2-7): NAGVMQNPRHLVRRRGQEARLRCSPMKGHSHVYWYRQLPEEGLKFMVYLQKENIIDESGMPKERFSAEFPKEGPSILRIQQVVRGDSAAYFCASSPPGLAGVGQYFGPGTRLTVT.